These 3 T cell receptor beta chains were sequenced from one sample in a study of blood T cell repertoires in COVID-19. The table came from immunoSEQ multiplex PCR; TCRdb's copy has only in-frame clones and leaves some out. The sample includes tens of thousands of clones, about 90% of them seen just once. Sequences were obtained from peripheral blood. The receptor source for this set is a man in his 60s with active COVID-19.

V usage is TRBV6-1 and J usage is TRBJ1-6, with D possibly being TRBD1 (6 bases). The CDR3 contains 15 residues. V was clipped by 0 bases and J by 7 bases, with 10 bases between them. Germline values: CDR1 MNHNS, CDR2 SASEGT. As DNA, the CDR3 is TGTGCCAGCAGTGAAGCGGGGGGGACAAATTCACCCCTCCACTTT. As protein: CASSEAGGTNSPLHF.

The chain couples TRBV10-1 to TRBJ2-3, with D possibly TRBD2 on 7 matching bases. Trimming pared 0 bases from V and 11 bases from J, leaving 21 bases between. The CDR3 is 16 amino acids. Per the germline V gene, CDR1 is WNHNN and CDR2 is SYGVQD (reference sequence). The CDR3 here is CASSESRQGRASGQYF. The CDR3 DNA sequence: TGCGCCAGCAGTGAGTCAAGGCAGGGGAGGGCCTCAGGGCAGTATTTT.

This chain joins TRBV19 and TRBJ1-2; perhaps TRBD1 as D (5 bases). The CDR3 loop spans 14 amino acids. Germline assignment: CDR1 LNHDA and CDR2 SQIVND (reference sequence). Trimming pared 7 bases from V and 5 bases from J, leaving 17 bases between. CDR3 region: CASTTGPSLYGYTF. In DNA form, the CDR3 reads TGTGCCAGTACAACAGGCCCGTCCCTTTATGGCTACACCTTC. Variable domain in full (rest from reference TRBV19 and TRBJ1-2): DGGITQSPKYLFRKEGQNVTLSCEQNLNHDAMYWYRQDPGQGLRLIYYSQIVNDFQKGDIAEGYSVSREKKESFPLTVTSAQKNPTAFYLCASTTGPSLYGYTFGSGTRLTVV.